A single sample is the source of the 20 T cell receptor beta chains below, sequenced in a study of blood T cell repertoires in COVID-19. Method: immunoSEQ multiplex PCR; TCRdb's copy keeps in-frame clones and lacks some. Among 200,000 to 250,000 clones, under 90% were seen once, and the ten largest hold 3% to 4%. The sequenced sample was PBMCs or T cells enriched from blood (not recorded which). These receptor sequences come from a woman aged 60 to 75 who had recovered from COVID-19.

In DNA form, the CDR3 reads TGTGCCAGCAGTTACGGGACTAGCGGGACCCAAGAGACCCAGTACTTC. It is translated as CASSYGTSGTQETQYF. V and J are TRBV6-5 and TRBJ2-5; TRBD2 matches 13 bases. Trimming removed 2 bases from V and 1 base from J; junction bases left unmatched: 1. This CDR3 is built from 16 residues. The V gene's germline CDR1 is MNHEY and CDR2 SVGAGI.

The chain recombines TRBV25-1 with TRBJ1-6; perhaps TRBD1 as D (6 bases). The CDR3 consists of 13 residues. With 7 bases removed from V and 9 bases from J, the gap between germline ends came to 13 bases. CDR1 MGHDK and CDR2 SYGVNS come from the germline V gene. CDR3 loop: CASTAGDGSPLHF. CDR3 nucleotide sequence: TGTGCCAGCACGGCAGGGGATGGTTCACCCCTCCACTTT.

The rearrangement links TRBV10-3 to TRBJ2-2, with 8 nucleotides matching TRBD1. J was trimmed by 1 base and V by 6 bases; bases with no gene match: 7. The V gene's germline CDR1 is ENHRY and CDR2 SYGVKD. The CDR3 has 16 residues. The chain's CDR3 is CAIRTGQGLNTGELFF. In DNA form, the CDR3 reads TGTGCCATCAGGACCGGACAGGGTCTGAACACCGGGGAGCTGTTTTTT.

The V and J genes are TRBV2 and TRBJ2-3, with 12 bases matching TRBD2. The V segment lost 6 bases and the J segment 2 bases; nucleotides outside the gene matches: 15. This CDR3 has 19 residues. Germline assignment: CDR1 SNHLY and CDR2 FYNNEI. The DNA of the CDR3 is TGTGCCAGCAGCGAACCGACTAGCGGGGGCCTCCTCCTCACAGATACGCAGTATTTT. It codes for CASSEPTSGGLLLTDTQYF.

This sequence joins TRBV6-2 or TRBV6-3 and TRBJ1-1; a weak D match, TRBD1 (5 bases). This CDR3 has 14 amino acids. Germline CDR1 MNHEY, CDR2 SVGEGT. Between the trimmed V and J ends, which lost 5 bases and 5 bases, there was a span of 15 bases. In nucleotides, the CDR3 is TGTGCCAGCAGTACCGGGGGAGGGCGGACTGAAGCTTTCTTT. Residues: CASSTGGGRTEAFF.

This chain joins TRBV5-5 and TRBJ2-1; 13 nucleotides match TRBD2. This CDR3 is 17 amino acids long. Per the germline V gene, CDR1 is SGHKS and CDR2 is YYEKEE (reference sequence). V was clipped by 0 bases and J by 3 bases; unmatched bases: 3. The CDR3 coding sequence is TGTGCCAGCAGCTTGGGACTAGCGGGGGGAATCTACAATGAGCAGTTCTTC. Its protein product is CASSLGLAGGIYNEQFF.

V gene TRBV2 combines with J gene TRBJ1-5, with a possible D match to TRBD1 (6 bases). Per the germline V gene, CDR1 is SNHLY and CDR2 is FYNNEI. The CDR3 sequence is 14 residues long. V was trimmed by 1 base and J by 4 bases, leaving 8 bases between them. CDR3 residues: CASSEGTANQPQHF. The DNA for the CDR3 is TGTGCCAGCAGTGAAGGGACAGCGAATCAGCCCCAGCATTTT.

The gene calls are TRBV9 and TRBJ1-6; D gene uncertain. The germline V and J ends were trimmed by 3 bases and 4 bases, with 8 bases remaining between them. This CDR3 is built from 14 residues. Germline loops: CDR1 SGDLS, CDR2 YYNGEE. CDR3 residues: CASSGRVYNSPLHF. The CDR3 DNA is TGTGCCAGCAGCGGTCGGGTTTATAATTCACCCCTCCACTTT.

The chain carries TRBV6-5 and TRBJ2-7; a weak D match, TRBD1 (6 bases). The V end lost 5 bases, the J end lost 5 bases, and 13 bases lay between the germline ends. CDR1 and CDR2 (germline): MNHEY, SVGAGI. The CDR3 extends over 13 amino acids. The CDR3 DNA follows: TGTGCCAGCAGTCTCCCACAGGGCCACGAGCAGTACTTC. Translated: CASSLPQGHEQYF.

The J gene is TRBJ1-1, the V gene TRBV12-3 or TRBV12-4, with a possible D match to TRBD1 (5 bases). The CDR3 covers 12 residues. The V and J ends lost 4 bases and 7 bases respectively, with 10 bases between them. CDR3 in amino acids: CASSWDSYEAFF. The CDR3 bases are TGTGCCAGCAGTTGGGACTCCTATGAAGCTTTCTTT.

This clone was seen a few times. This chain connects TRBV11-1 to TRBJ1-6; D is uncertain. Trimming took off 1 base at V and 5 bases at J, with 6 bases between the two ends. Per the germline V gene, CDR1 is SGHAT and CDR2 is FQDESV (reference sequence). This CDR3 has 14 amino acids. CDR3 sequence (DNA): TGTGCCAGCAGCTTAGGAGGGAATAATTCACCCCTCCACTTT. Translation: CASSLGGNNSPLHF.

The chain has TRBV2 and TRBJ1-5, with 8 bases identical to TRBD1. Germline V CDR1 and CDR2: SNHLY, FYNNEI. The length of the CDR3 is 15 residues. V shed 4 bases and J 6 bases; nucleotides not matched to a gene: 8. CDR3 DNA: TGTGCCAGCAGTGGGGACAGGCTTCCCGGTCAGCCCCAGCATTTT. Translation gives CASSGDRLPGQPQHF.

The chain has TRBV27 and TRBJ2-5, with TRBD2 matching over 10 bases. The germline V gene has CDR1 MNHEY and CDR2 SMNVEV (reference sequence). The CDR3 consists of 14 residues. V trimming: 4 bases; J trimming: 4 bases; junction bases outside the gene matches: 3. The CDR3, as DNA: TGTGCCAGCAGTTCCTGGACTAGCGGAGAGACCCAGTACTTC. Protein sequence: CASSSWTSGETQYF.

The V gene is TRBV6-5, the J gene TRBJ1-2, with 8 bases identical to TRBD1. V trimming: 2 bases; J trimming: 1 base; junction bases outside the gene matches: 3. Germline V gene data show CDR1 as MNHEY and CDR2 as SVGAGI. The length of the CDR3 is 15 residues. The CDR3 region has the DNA TGTGCCAGCAGTTACCATGGACAGGGTAACTATGGCTACACCTTC. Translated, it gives CASSYHGQGNYGYTF.

The CDR3 DNA follows: TGTGCCATCAGTGAGTCGACTTACAATGAGCAGTTCTTC. Amino acids: CAISESTYNEQFF. V gene TRBV10-3 combines with J gene TRBJ2-1, with unresolved D. V lost 0 bases, J lost 4 bases, and 4 bases lay in between. This CDR3 contains 13 residues. From germline, CDR1 is ENHRY and CDR2 SYGVKD.

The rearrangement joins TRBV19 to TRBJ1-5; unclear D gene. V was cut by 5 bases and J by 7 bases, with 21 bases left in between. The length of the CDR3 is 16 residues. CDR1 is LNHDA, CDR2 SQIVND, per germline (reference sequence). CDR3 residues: CASSYSRGSRGQPQHF. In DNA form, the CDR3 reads TGTGCCAGTAGTTATTCGCGGGGTAGCAGAGGGCAGCCCCAGCATTTT.

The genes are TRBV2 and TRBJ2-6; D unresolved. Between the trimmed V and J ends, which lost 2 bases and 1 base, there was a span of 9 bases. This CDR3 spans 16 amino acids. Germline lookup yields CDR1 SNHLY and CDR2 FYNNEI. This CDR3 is CASSENRASGANVLTF. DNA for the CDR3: TGTGCCAGCAGTGAAAATCGAGCTTCTGGGGCCAACGTCCTGACTTTC.

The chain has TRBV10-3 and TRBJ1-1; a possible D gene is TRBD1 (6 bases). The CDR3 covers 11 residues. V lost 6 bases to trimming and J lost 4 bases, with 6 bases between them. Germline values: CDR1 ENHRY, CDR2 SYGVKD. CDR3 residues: CAIRGGTEAFF. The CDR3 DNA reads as TGTGCCATCAGAGGGGGCACTGAAGCTTTCTTT.

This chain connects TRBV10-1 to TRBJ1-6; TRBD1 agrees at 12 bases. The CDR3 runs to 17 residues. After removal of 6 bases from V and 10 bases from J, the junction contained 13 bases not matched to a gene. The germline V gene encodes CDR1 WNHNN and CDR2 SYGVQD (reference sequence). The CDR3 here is CASSHRDRGLLTSPLHF. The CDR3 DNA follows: TGCGCCAGCAGCCACAGGGACAGGGGGCTGCTGACCTCACCCCTCCACTTT.

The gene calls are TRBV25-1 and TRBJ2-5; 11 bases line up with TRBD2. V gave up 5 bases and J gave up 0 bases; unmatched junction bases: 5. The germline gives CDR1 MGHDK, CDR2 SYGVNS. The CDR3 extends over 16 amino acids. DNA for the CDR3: TGTGCCAGCAGTTTGGAACTAGCGGGAGACCAAGAGACCCAGTACTTC. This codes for CASSLELAGDQETQYF. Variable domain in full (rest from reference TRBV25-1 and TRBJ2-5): EADIYQTPRYLVIGTGKKITLECSQTMGHDKMYWYQQDPGMELHLIHYSYGVNSTEKGDLSSESTVSRIRTEHFPLTLESARPSHTSQYLCASSLELAGDQETQYFGPGTRLLVL.